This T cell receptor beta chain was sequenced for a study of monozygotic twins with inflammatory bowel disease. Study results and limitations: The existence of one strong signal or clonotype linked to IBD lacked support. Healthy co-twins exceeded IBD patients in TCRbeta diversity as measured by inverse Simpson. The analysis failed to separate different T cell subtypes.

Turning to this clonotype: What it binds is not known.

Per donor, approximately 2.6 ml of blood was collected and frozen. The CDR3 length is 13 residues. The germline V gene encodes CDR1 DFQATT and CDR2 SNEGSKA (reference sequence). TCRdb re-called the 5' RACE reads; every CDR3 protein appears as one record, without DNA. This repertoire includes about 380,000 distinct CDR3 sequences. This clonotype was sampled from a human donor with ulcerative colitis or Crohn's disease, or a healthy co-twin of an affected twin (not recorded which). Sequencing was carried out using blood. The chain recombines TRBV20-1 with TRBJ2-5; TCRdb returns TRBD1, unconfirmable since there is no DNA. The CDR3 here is CSASQGLWETQYF.